The rows below give T cell receptor beta chains drawn from one sample of a study of T cell changes during pregnancy in multiple sclerosis. The assay was immunoSEQ multiplex PCR, and TCRdb's table has in-frame clones only and misses some. The data contain tens of thousands of clones, under 95% of them singletons. This specimen was peripheral blood, taken in the second trimester of pregnancy. These receptors were collected from a female donor in good health, enrolled as a control in a pregnancy study. Both conserved end residues are part of each CDR3. The D gene is left open where the match is weak. Expanded clones get a size class; other rows say once, few or many, or leave the size out.

V gene: TRBV15; J gene: TRBJ2-5; clone size: NA; D gene: NA; CDR3 length: 13; CDR3 protein: CATSSMYQETQYF; CDR3 DNA: TGTGCCACCAGCAGTATGTACCAAGAGACCCAGTACTTC
V gene: TRBV19; J gene: TRBJ2-1; clone size: NA; D gene: TRBD1; CDR3 length: 13; CDR3 protein: CATAGGGMNEQFF; CDR3 DNA: TGTGCCACAGCAGGGGGCGGGATGAATGAGCAGTTCTTC
V gene: TRBV28; J gene: TRBJ1-5; clone size: NA; D gene: NA; CDR3 length: 17; CDR3 protein: CASMRPVRGSPNQPQHF; CDR3 DNA: TGTGCCAGCATGAGGCCCGTTCGAGGGTCGCCCAATCAGCCCCAGCATTTT
V gene: TRBV4-1; J gene: TRBJ2-6; clone size: NA; D gene: NA; CDR3 length: 17; CDR3 protein: CASSQEVEGAAANVLTF; CDR3 DNA: TGCGCCAGCAGCCAAGAAGTTGAAGGGGCCGCAGCCAACGTCCTGACTTTC
V gene: TRBV6-5; J gene: TRBJ1-4; clone size: NA; D gene: TRBD1; CDR3 length: 14; CDR3 protein: CASSYSTGTEKLFF; CDR3 DNA: TGTGCCAGCAGTTACTCGACAGGGACCGAAAAACTGTTTTTT
V gene: TRBV29-1; J gene: TRBJ2-5; clone size: NA; D gene: TRBD2; CDR3 length: 16; CDR3 protein: CSVEVLAGGPQETQYF; CDR3 DNA: TGCAGCGTTGAAGTTCTAGCGGGGGGCCCACAAGAGACCCAGTACTTC
V gene: TRBV7-9; J gene: TRBJ1-2; clone size: NA; D gene: NA; CDR3 length: 13; CDR3 protein: CASSLRPDYGYTF; CDR3 DNA: TGTGCCAGCAGCCTGCGGCCGGACTATGGCTACACCTTC
V gene: TRBV6-4; J gene: TRBJ2-1; clone size: NA; D gene: TRBD1; CDR3 length: 16; CDR3 protein: CASSDTPGGEYNEQFF; CDR3 DNA: TGTGCCAGCAGTGACACCCCAGGGGGCGAATACAATGAGCAGTTCTTC
V gene: TRBV5-1; J gene: TRBJ2-3; clone size: NA; D gene: TRBD2; CDR3 length: 16; CDR3 protein: CASSLGGGLATDTQYF; CDR3 DNA: TGCGCCAGCAGCTTGGGGGGAGGACTAGCCACAGATACGCAGTATTTT
V gene: TRBV30; J gene: TRBJ1-6; clone size: NA; D gene: NA; CDR3 length: 15; CDR3 protein: CAWRITGSYNSPLHF; CDR3 DNA: TGTGCCTGGAGGATAACAGGGTCCTATAATTCACCCCTCCACTTT
V gene: TRBV4-1; J gene: TRBJ2-3; clone size: NA; D gene: TRBD1; CDR3 length: 16; CDR3 protein: CASSQGQGAVTDTQYF; CDR3 DNA: TGCGCCAGCAGCCAGGGACAGGGGGCGGTCACAGATACGCAGTATTTT
V gene: TRBV11-2; J gene: TRBJ1-1; clone size: NA; D gene: NA; CDR3 length: 15; CDR3 protein: CASSSRTARNTEAFF; CDR3 DNA: TGTGCCAGCAGCTCCCGGACAGCTAGGAACACTGAAGCTTTCTTT
V gene: TRBV9; J gene: TRBJ2-2; clone size: NA; D gene: NA; CDR3 length: 17; CDR3 protein: CASSVAWWAGATGELFF; CDR3 DNA: TGTGCCAGCAGCGTAGCTTGGTGGGCAGGGGCCACCGGGGAGCTGTTTTTT
V gene: TRBV10-3; J gene: TRBJ2-7; clone size: NA; D gene: TRBD1; CDR3 length: 15; CDR3 protein: CAISELTGEPYEQYF; CDR3 DNA: TGTGCCATCAGTGAGTTGACAGGGGAGCCCTACGAGCAGTACTTC
V gene: TRBV4-3; J gene: TRBJ1-2; clone size: NA; D gene: TRBD1; CDR3 length: 16; CDR3 protein: CASSQGSSTGGLGYTF; CDR3 DNA: TGCGCCAGCAGCCAAGGATCGTCGACAGGGGGCTTGGGCTACACCTTC
V gene: TRBV6-1; J gene: TRBJ2-7; clone size: NA; D gene: NA; CDR3 length: 15; CDR3 protein: CASSEKGLGYHEQYF; CDR3 DNA: TGTGCCAGCAGTGAAAAAGGCCTGGGCTACCACGAGCAGTACTTC
V gene: TRBV29-1; J gene: TRBJ2-5; clone size: NA; D gene: NA; CDR3 length: 11; CDR3 protein: CSVNRQETQYF; CDR3 DNA: TGCAGCGTAAATAGACAAGAGACCCAGTACTTC
V gene: TRBV5-4; J gene: TRBJ2-5; clone size: NA; D gene: TRBD2; CDR3 length: 13; CDR3 protein: CASSSAGGETQYF; CDR3 DNA: TGTGCCAGCAGCTCCGCGGGAGGGGAGACCCAGTACTTC
V gene: TRBV11-3; J gene: TRBJ2-3; clone size: NA; D gene: TRBD2; CDR3 length: 20; CDR3 protein: CASSLGLAGGPRWGTDTQYF; CDR3 DNA: TGTGCCAGCAGCTTAGGACTAGCGGGGGGCCCAAGATGGGGCACAGATACGCAGTATTTT
V gene: TRBV10-3; J gene: TRBJ2-7; clone size: NA; D gene: TRBD1; CDR3 length: 14; CDR3 protein: CAISAGQGIYEQYF; CDR3 DNA: TGTGCCATCAGTGCAGGACAGGGAATCTACGAGCAGTACTTC
V gene: TRBV9; J gene: TRBJ2-1; clone size: NA; D gene: TRBD2; CDR3 length: 20; CDR3 protein: CASSVALGTSGGKSYNEQFF; CDR3 DNA: TGTGCCAGCAGCGTAGCTCTCGGCACTAGCGGGGGGAAATCCTACAATGAGCAGTTCTTC
V gene: TRBV28; J gene: TRBJ1-1; clone size: NA; D gene: TRBD1; CDR3 length: 14; CDR3 protein: CASSLMVTGVGAFF; CDR3 DNA: TGTGCCAGCAGTTTAATGGTGACAGGGGTAGGAGCTTTCTTT
V gene: TRBV6-6; J gene: TRBJ2-2; clone size: NA; D gene: NA; CDR3 length: 14; CDR3 protein: CASSWNRAGGELFF; CDR3 DNA: TGTGCCAGCAGTTGGAACAGGGCGGGCGGGGAGCTGTTTTTT
V gene: TRBV19; J gene: TRBJ2-1; clone size: NA; D gene: TRBD1; CDR3 length: 17; CDR3 protein: CASSIVGQGLGSNEQFF; CDR3 DNA: TGTGCCAGTAGTATAGTAGGACAGGGTTTAGGGAGCAATGAGCAGTTCTTC
V gene: TRBV10-3; J gene: TRBJ1-1; clone size: NA; D gene: TRBD1; CDR3 length: 13; CDR3 protein: CAISGQGASEAFF; CDR3 DNA: TGTGCCATCAGTGGGCAGGGGGCCTCTGAAGCTTTCTTT
V gene: TRBV28; J gene: TRBJ2-5; clone size: NA; D gene: TRBD2; CDR3 length: 20; CDR3 protein: CASSLGGVTSGWGGKETQYF; CDR3 DNA: TGTGCCAGCAGTTTAGGAGGTGTGACTAGCGGGTGGGGAGGCAAAGAGACCCAGTACTTC
V gene: TRBV10-3; J gene: TRBJ1-6; clone size: few; D gene: TRBD1; CDR3 length: 14; CDR3 protein: CAISEGGADSPLHF; CDR3 DNA: TGTGCCATCAGTGAAGGGGGCGCGGATTCACCCCTCCACTTT
V gene: TRBV28; J gene: TRBJ2-2; clone size: NA; D gene: NA; CDR3 length: 13; CDR3 protein: CASSLLRGGELFF; CDR3 DNA: TGTGCCAGCAGTTTACTTCGCGGCGGGGAGCTGTTTTTT